The present T cell receptor beta chain was sequenced within a study of tissue T cells after allogeneic stem cell transplantation (dated by TCRdb to 2021 to 2024). The study in broad terms: Using research autopsies of patients with and without GVHD, plus mouse models of GVHD, the study profiled TCR beta repertoires across many tissues. On the human side, the study was prospective and observational, with no blinding or randomization.

Regarding this clone: Its specific antigen is unknown. The receptor originates from a mouse, and its gene names and germline sequences are accordingly murine. The read ends 1 residue early relative to the CDR3; the germline J gene fills the gap.

The time point label for this specimen denotes: mouse harvest day 14 after allogeneic transplant. Each mouse graft, delivered by tail vein injection, combined 10^6 splenic CD5+ T cells with 10^7 T-cell-depleted bone marrow cells. To model GVHD in mice, a major MHC-mismatch B6 (H2b) into BALB/c (H2d) model was used, and tissues were profiled at day 7 or 14. On day 7 or 14 post-transplant, mouse tissues and retro-orbital blood were harvested with separate sterile tools for each animal, and livers were flushed before harvest. Before genomic DNA isolation with the DNeasy Blood & Tissue Kit, mouse tissues were minced using razor blades in buffered saline. Libraries came from the immunoSEQ multiplex PCR assay. TCRbeta CDR3 sequencing was performed at survey depth by Adaptive Biotechnologies, and CDR3 sequences, V/J genes, productive frequency and template counts were reported. TCR beta CDR3 regions were amplified from genomic DNA rather than RNA. Per the source publication's procedure: Jensen-Shannon divergence was used to quantify pairwise repertoire overlap between tissues, with a value of 1 meaning complete divergence and a value of 0 meaning identical repertoires. Tissues were clustered by single-linkage agglomerative hierarchical clustering of pairwise JSD values and displayed as dendrograms. GLIPH2 was run on all patient samples with simulation_depth 1000, kmer_min_depth 3 and cdr3_length_cutoff 8, and groups with more than two unique CDR3s were retained. In a standardized tissue-overlap score, Jaccard GLIPH-group overlap across patients was extrapolated to a standard repertoire size of 1000 clones. Linear mixed-effect models, with tissue as a fixed effect and individual as a random effect, were used to test how diversity related to clinical or experimental variables. Here the immuneACCESS table is served through TCRdb, limited to in-frame sequences with V and J called. Missing clones are a known gap in these copies; in checked studies unresolved V genes cover under half, and the rest lacks a known reason. V and J calls and clone size are copied from that table; D and trimming were computed from the DNA. In all, the sample holds several thousand clones, and approximately 35% of those were seen once. The ten biggest clones cover 6.3% of the sample.

The CDR3 spans 15 residues, from the cysteine through the phenylalanine. Shown are 42 bases from within the CDR3, in frame from base 1. Trimming removed 3 bases from V and 3 bases from J; the gene matches leave 3 bases unexplained. Taken from the germline V gene (reference sequence), the CDR1 and CDR2 loops are SNHLY and FYNGKV. The study at large found these results: Not many T cell clones showed up in more than one patient, yet clustering based on motifs uncovered repertoire signatures that were shared across patients in a tissue-specific way. The patient cohort was small and clinically heterogeneous, and sampling depth was acknowledged as a limitation. Which tissue TCRs were alloreactive or antigen-specific was not determined in the study, and some clones might have been persisting host cells. In both patients and mice, only a limited portion of the TCR repertoire detected in tissues was captured by blood and spleen T cells. Within patients, how anatomically similar the tissues were was a key factor in shaping TCR repertoire composition, regardless of disease or transplant status.

This sequence originates from a female BALB/c mouse given C57BL/6 T cells with graft-versus-host disease after an allogeneic hematopoietic cell transplant. The chain couples TRBV3 to TRBJ2-3, with TRBD1 identical over 10 junction bases. The sequenced sample consisted of skin. Incomplete CDR3 DNA: TGTGCCAGCAGCTTGGGACAGGGGTCGGCAGAAACGCTGTAT. This sequence encodes CASSLGQGSAETLY. The whole CDR3 sequence reads CASSLGQGSAETLYF. Beyond the CDR3, the reference TRBV3 and TRBJ2-3 genes provide the residues; the full variable domain reads: GPKVLQIPSHQIIDMGQMVTLNCDPVSNHLYFYWYKQILGQQMEFLVNFYNGKVMEKSKLFKDQFSVERPDGSYFTLKIQPTALEDSAVYFCASSLGQGSAETLYFGSGTRLTVL.